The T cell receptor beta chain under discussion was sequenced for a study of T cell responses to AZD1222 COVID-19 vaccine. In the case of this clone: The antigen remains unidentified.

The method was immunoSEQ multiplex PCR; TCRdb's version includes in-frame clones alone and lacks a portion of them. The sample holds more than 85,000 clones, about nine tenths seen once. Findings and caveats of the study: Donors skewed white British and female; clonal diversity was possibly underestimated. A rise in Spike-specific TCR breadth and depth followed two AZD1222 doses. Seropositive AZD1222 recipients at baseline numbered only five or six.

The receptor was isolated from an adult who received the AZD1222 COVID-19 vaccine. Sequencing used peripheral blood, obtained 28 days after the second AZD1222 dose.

CDR3 residues: CASSLRQIGGNTIYF. The CDR3 DNA follows: TGTGCCAGCAGTTTACGGCAGATAGGGGGAAACACCATATATTTT. The rearrangement uses TRBV28 and TRBJ1-3; D unclear. CDR1 and CDR2 (germline): MDHEN, SYDVKM. The V end lost 2 bases, the J end lost 4 bases, and 12 bases lay between the germline ends. CDR3 length: 15 residues.